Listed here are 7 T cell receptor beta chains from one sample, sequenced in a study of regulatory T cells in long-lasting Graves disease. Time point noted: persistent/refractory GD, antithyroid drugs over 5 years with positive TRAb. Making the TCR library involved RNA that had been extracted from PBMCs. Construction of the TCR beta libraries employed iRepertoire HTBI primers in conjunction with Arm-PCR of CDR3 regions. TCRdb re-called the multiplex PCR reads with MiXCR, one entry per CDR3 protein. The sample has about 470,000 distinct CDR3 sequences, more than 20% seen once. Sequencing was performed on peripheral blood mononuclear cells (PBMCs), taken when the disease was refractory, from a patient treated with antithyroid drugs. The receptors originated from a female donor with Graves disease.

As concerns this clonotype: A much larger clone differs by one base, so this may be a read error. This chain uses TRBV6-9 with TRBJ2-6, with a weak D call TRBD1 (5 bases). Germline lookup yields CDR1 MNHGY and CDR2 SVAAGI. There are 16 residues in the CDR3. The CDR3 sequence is CASSFVQSSGANVPTF. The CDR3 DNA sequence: TGTGCCAGCAGTTTCGTCCAGAGCTCTGGGGCCAACGTCCCGACTTTC.

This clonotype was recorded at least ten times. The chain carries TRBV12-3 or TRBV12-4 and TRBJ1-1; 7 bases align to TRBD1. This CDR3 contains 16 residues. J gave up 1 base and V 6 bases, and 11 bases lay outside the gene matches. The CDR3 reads CASRPYRGYQNTEAFF. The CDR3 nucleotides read TGTGCCAGCAGACCCTACAGGGGCTATCAGAACACTGAAGCTTTCTTT.

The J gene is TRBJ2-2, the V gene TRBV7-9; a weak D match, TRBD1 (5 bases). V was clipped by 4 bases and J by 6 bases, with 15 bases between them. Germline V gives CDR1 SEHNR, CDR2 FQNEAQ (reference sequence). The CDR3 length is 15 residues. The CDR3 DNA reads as TGTGCCAGCAGCTCATTATCAGGGCAGGCCGGGGAGCTGTTTTTT. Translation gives CASSSLSGQAGELFF.

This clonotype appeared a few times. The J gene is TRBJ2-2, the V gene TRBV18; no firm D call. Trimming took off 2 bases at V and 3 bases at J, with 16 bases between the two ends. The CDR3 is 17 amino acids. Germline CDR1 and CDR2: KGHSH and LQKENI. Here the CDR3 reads CASSPSGWLDDTGELFF. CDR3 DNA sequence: TGTGCCAGCTCACCAAGTGGGTGGCTAGATGACACCGGGGAGCTGTTTTTT.

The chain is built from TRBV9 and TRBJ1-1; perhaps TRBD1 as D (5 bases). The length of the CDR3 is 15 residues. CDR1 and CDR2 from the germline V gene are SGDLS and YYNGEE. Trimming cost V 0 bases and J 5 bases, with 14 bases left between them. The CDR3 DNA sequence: TGTGCCAGCAGCGTAGTAACGGGGCGTCGGACTGAAGCTTTCTTT. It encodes CASSVVTGRRTEAFF.

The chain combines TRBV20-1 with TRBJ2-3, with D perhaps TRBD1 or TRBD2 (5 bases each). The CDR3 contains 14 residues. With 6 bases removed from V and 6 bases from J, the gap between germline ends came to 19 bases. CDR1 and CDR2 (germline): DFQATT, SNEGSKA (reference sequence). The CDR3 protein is CSAPRDGDRDTQYF. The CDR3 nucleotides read TGCAGTGCCCCCCGGGACGGCGATAGGGATACGCAGTATTTT.

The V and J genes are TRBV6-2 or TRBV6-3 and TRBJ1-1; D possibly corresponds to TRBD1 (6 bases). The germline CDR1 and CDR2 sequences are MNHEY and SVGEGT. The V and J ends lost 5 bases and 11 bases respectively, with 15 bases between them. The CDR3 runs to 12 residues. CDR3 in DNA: TGTGCCAGCAGTGAATTGCAGGGGAAGGCTTTCTTT. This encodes CASSELQGKAFF.